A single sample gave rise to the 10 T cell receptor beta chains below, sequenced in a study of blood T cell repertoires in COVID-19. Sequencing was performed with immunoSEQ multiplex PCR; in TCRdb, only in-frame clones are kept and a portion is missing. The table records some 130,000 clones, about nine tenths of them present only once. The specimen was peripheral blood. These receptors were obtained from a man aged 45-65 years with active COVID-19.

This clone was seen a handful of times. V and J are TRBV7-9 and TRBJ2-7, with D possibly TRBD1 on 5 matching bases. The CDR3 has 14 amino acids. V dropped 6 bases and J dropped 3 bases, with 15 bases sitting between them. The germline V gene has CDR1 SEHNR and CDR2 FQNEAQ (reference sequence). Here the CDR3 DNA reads TGTGCCAGCAGTCGGCAGGGTACGGTCTACGAGCAGTACTTC. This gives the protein CASSRQGTVYEQYF.

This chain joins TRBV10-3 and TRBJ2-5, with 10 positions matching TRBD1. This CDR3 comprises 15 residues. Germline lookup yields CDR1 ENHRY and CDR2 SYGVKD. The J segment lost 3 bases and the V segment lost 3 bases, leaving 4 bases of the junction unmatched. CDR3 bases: TGTGCCATCAGTGATTTCGGGACAGGGGAAGAGACCCAGTACTTC. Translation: CAISDFGTGEETQYF.

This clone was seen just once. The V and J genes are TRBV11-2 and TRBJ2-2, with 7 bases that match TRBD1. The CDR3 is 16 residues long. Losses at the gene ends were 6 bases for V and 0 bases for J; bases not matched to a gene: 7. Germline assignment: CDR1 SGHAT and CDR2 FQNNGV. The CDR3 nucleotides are TGTGCCAGCAGGAGAACCGGGACAGCGAACACCGGGGAGCTGTTTTTT. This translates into CASRRTGTANTGELFF.

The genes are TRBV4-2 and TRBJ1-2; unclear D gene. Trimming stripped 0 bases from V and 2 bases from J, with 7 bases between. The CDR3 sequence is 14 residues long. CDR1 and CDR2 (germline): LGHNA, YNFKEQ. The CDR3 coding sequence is TGTGCCAGCAGCCAAGATTCGCAGAACTATGGCTACACCTTC. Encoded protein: CASSQDSQNYGYTF.

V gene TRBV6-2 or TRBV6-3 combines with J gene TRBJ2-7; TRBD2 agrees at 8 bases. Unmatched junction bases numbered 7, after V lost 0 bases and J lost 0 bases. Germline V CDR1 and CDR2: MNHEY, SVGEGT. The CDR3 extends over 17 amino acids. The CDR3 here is CASSYSLASGYSYEQYF. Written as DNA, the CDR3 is TGTGCCAGCAGTTACTCGTTGGCTAGCGGGTACTCCTACGAGCAGTACTTC.

The CDR3 sequence is CASSDLTGLSTNSYNSPLHF. The CDR3 DNA is TGTGCCAGCAGTGACCTGACAGGGTTATCGACAAACTCCTATAATTCACCCCTCCACTTT. The chain employs TRBV6-1 and TRBJ1-6; TRBD1 agrees at 7 bases. Germline values: CDR1 MNHNS, CDR2 SASEGT. The CDR3 covers 20 residues. J lost 0 bases, V lost 3 bases, and 14 bases had no gene match.

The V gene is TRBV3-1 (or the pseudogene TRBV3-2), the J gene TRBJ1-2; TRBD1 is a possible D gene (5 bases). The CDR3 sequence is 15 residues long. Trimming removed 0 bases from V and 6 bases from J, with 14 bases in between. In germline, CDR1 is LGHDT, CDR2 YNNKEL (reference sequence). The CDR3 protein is CASSQDGGGENGYTF. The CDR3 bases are TGTGCCAGCAGCCAAGATGGGGGAGGGGAAAATGGCTACACCTTC.

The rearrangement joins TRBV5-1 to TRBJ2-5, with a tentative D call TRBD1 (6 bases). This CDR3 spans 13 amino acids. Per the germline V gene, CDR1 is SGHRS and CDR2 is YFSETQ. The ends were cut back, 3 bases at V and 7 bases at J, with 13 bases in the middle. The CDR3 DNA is TGCGCCAGCAGCTCCTACAGGGACGGGACCCAGTACTTC. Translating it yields CASSSYRDGTQYF.

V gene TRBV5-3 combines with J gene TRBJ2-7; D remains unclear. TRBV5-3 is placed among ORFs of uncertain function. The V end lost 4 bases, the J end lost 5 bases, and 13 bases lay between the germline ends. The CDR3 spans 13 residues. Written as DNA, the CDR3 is TGTGCCAGAAGCAGCCCCGGAGTCGACGAGCAGTACTTC. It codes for CARSSPGVDEQYF.

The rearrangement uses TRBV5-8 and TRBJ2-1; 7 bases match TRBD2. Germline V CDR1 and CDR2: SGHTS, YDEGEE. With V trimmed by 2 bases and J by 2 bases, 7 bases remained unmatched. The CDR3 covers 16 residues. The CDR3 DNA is TGTGCCAGCAGCTTTATCCGGGAGGCCGCCTACAATGAGCAGTTCTTC. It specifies CASSFIREAAYNEQFF.